These 13 T cell receptor beta chains were all obtained from the same sample, sequenced in a study of cytomegalovirus exposure and HLA in healthy donors. Primers for the PCR totalled 60 Vbeta and 13 Jbeta. Using immunoSEQ multiplex PCR, the repertoire was profiled, and TCRdb retains in-frame clones only, with some absent. Of a few hundred thousand clones detected, 92% appear once; the ten largest clones hold about 1.7%. Sequencing was performed on PBMCs. The receptors come from a girl aged 2-10 years in good health and CMV-seronegative.

The chain employs TRBV6-1 and TRBJ1-4; 8 bases fit TRBD1. This CDR3 spans 13 amino acids. V lost 6 bases, J lost 7 bases, and 4 bases stayed unmatched. The germline gives CDR1 MNHNS, CDR2 SASEGT. Here the CDR3 reads CASSGQGFEKLFF. The CDR3 nucleotides read TGTGCCAGCAGCGGACAGGGCTTTGAAAAACTGTTTTTT.

The rearrangement joins TRBV5-4 to TRBJ2-7; 8 nucleotides line up with TRBD1. There are 12 residues in the CDR3. Trimming at V came to 9 bases and at J to 2 bases, leaving 4 bases not matched to a gene. Germline V gives CDR1 SGHNT, CDR2 YYREEE (reference sequence). CDR3 sequence: CATQGAAYEQYF. Here the CDR3 DNA reads TGTGCCACTCAGGGGGCGGCCTACGAGCAGTACTTC. Together with reference TRBV5-4 and TRBJ2-7, the CDR3 gives the full variable domain: ETGVTQSPTHLIKTRGQQVTLRCSSQSGHNTVSWYQQALGQGPQFIFQYYREEENGRGNFPPRFSGLQFPNYSSELNVNALELDDSALYLCATQGAAYEQYFGPGTRLTVT.

This chain joins TRBV5-6 and TRBJ1-1; 7 nucleotides line up with TRBD1. There are 14 residues in the CDR3. Germline assignment: CDR1 SGHDT and CDR2 YYEEEE. Trimming took 2 bases from V and 3 from J; bases not matched to a gene: 4. The CDR3 DNA reads as TGTGCCAGCAGCTTTGGGCAGGGGGACACTGAAGCTTTCTTT. The encoded protein is CASSFGQGDTEAFF.

This clone was counted a single time. The chain recombines TRBV5-1 with TRBJ1-5; D may be TRBD1 (5 bases). CDR1 is SGHRS and CDR2 is YFSETQ in the germline V gene. The CDR3 length is 15 residues. Between the trimmed V and J ends, which lost 2 bases and 4 bases, there was a span of 13 bases. CDR3 bases: TGCGCCAGCAGCTTCGGGGGGTTAGGGAATCAGCCCCAGCATTTT. Amino acid sequence: CASSFGGLGNQPQHF.

Details on this clone: Germline and junction disagree at one end, which may indicate a read error. The chain carries TRBV28 and TRBJ1-1, with a possible D match to TRBD1 (5 bases). The CDR3 length is 15 residues. Germline CDR1 is MDHEN and CDR2 is SYDVKM. CDR3 region: CASSLSGRGNAEAFF. The CDR3, as DNA: TGTGCCAGCAGTTTGAGCGGACGGGGGAACGCTGAAGCTTTCTTT. The variable domain in full, completed from reference TRBV28 and TRBJ1-1, reads DVKVTQSSRYLVKRTGEKVFLECVQDMDHENMFWYRQDPGLGLRLIYFSYDVKMKEKGDIPEGYSVSREKKERFSLILESASTNQTSMYLCASSLSGRGNAEAFFGQGTRLTVV.

DNA of the CDR3: TGTGCCAGCAGCCATCACGGGGCGGGGGACAATGAGCAGTTCTTC. It encodes CASSHHGAGDNEQFF. The chain has TRBV7-9 and TRBJ2-1, with 7 bases lining up with TRBD2. Germline CDR1 SEHNR, CDR2 FQNEAQ (reference sequence). CDR3 size: 15 residues. After removal of 5 bases from V and 5 bases from J, the junction contained 9 bases not matched to a gene. The variable domain in full, completed from reference TRBV7-9 and TRBJ2-1, reads DTGVSQNPRHKITKRGQNVTFRCDPISEHNRLYWYRQTLGQGPEFLTYFQNEAQLEKSRLLSDRFSAERPKGSFSTLEIQRTEQGDSAMYLCASSHHGAGDNEQFFGPGTRLTVL.

The V gene is TRBV7-2, the J gene TRBJ2-7; 8 positions match TRBD1. The germline CDR1 and CDR2 sequences are SGHTA and FQGNSA. After removal of 5 bases from V and 6 bases from J, the junction contained 15 bases not matched to a gene. The CDR3 length is 16 residues. The CDR3 spells CASSLGTGGTSAEQYF. The DNA for the CDR3 is TGTGCCAGCAGCCTCGGGACAGGCGGGACCTCTGCCGAGCAGTACTTC.

The J gene is TRBJ1-5, the V gene TRBV9; 9 bases are shared with TRBD1. CDR1 and CDR2 from the germline V gene are SGDLS and YYNGEE. J lost 7 bases, V lost 4 bases, and 9 bases had no gene match. This CDR3 is built from 15 residues. CDR3 in DNA: TGTGCCAGCAGCCGAACGGGACAGGGTTCCCAGCCCCAGCATTTT. Residues: CASSRTGQGSQPQHF.

The gene calls are TRBV19 and TRBJ1-5, with D perhaps matching TRBD1 (6 bases). V lost 7 bases, J lost 0 bases, and 13 bases lay in between. Germline CDR1 is LNHDA and CDR2 is SQIVND (reference sequence). This CDR3 is built from 15 residues. CDR3 amino acids: CASKRAGDSNQPQHF. CDR3 sequence (DNA): TGTGCCAGTAAACGGGCAGGGGATAGCAATCAGCCCCAGCATTTT.

V is TRBV10-3 and J is TRBJ2-7, with D possibly matching TRBD1 (6 bases). The CDR3 sequence is 15 residues long. Germline-derived CDR1 and CDR2 are ENHRY and SYGVKD. V dropped 1 base and J dropped 3 bases, with 13 bases sitting between them. The CDR3 DNA reads TGTGCCATCAGTGAGTGGACAGCGGCCCTCTACGAGCAGTACTTC. Protein product: CAISEWTAALYEQYF.

For the CDR3, the DNA is TGTGCCAGATCTTCGGCGGGAGGGCCGGGCACCGGGGAGCTGTTTTTT. As protein: CARSSAGGPGTGELFF. The rearrangement links TRBV7-9 to TRBJ2-2, with 9 bases matching TRBD2. Per germline, CDR1 SEHNR and CDR2 FQNEAQ (reference sequence). CDR3 length: 16 amino acids. V lost 9 bases, J lost 4 bases, and 12 bases stayed unmatched.

In nucleotides, the CDR3 is TGTGCCAGTATCCGGGTAGGGACAGGGGACAATCAGCCCCAGCATTTT. This codes for CASIRVGTGDNQPQHF. The chain carries TRBV19 and TRBJ1-5; 10 positions match TRBD1. Trimming removed 7 bases from V and 3 bases from J; junction bases left unmatched: 9. The CDR3 extends over 16 amino acids. Germline V lookup: CDR1 LNHDA, CDR2 SQIVND (reference sequence). The full variable domain, with the rest looked up from reference TRBV19 and TRBJ1-5, is DGGITQSPKYLFRKEGQNVTLSCEQNLNHDAMYWYRQDPGQGLRLIYYSQIVNDFQKGDIAEGYSVSREKKESFPLTVTSAQKNPTAFYLCASIRVGTGDNQPQHFGDGTRLSIL.

J is TRBJ2-1 and V is TRBV9; D gene ambiguous. CDR1 and CDR2 from the germline V gene are SGDLS and YYNGEE. There are 15 residues in the CDR3. Trimming removed 0 bases at V and 0 bases at J, with 7 bases between. In nucleotides, the CDR3 is TGTGCCAGCAGCGTAGACAGCAGCTCCTACAATGAGCAGTTCTTC. Amino acid sequence: CASSVDSSSYNEQFF.